The 15 T cell receptor beta chains listed next were all sequenced from one sample in a study of blood T cell repertoires in COVID-19. Profiled with immunoSEQ multiplex PCR; TCRdb holds only in-frame clones, not every one. Among 250,000 to 350,000 clones listed, around 88% were seen once. The sample consisted of peripheral blood. These receptors were collected from a man aged 30-40 years with acute or convalescent COVID-19.

CDR3 loop: CASSFGGGGNSPLHF. In DNA form, the CDR3 reads TGTGCCAGCAGTTTCGGTGGGGGAGGTAATTCACCCCTCCACTTT. V gene TRBV27 combines with J gene TRBJ1-6, with D possibly matching TRBD1 (5 bases). Per germline, CDR1 MNHEY and CDR2 SMNVEV (reference sequence). V lost 3 bases, J lost 6 bases, and 12 bases lay in between. CDR3 length: 15 amino acids.

This chain connects TRBV10-2 to TRBJ1-2; D gene unclear. The CDR3 consists of 11 residues. Germline lookup yields CDR1 WSHSY and CDR2 SAAADI. Trimming left V 4 bases short and J 6 bases short, with 6 bases between. DNA of the CDR3: TGCGCCAGCAGTGCTTCAGATGGCTACACCTTC. Protein: CASSASDGYTF.

This clone was counted once. The chain couples TRBV2 to TRBJ1-5; tentative D call: TRBD1 (6 bases). The CDR3 has 14 residues. Per the germline V gene, CDR1 is SNHLY and CDR2 is FYNNEI. V was shortened by 7 bases and J by 3 bases, with 13 bases between the two germline ends. The CDR3 nucleotides are TGTGCCAGCAACCACCGGGACACCAATCAGCCCCAGCATTTT. Its translation: CASNHRDTNQPQHF.

This clone was detected only once. The V and J genes are TRBV30 and TRBJ2-3, with unresolved D. Trimming stripped 0 bases from V and 8 bases from J, with 15 bases between. Germline values: CDR1 GTSNPN, CDR2 SVGIG (reference sequence). This CDR3 comprises 14 residues. This CDR3 reads CAWSVRLLESTQYF. The CDR3 DNA reads TGTGCCTGGAGTGTACGTCTTCTCGAGAGTACGCAGTATTTT.

This sequence joins TRBV11-3 and TRBJ2-7; TRBD2 is a possible D gene (6 bases). Trimming left V 1 base short and J 3 bases short, with 7 bases between. This CDR3 spans 13 amino acids. Looked up from germline, CDR1 is SGHNT and CDR2 is YENEEA. The CDR3: CASSLGRDYEQYF. Written as DNA, the CDR3 is TGTGCCAGCAGCTTAGGGAGGGACTACGAGCAGTACTTC. Combining the CDR3 with reference TRBV11-3 and TRBJ2-7 gives the whole variable domain EAGVVQSPRYKIIEKKQPVAFWCNPISGHNTLYWYLQNLGQGPELLIRYENEEAVDDSQLPKDRFSAERLKGVDSTLKIQPAELGDSAVYLCASSLGRDYEQYFGPGTRLTVT.

The chain's CDR3 is CASSVWASGRAGAQYF. CDR3 sequence (DNA): TGTGCCAGCAGCGTATGGGCTAGCGGGAGAGCCGGGGCGCAGTATTTT. The rearrangement links TRBV9 to TRBJ2-3, with TRBD2 matching over 10 bases. Germline trimming cut 1 base from V and 10 bases from J; bases unmatched to any gene: 12. CDR1 and CDR2 from the germline V gene are SGDLS and YYNGEE. There are 16 residues in the CDR3.

This clone was seen a single time. The CDR3: CASTTGTGIRIAQYF. The CDR3 region has the DNA TGTGCCAGCACCACCGGGACAGGGATTCGTATAGCCCAGTACTTC. This rearrangement joins TRBV5-4 to TRBJ2-5, with 9 bases matching TRBD1. Trimming cost V 6 bases and J 9 bases; bases outside gene matches: 15. CDR3 length equals 15 residues. Germline values: CDR1 SGHNT, CDR2 YYREEE (reference sequence).

V usage is TRBV19 and J usage is TRBJ1-1; D remains unclear. The germline V and J ends were trimmed by 6 bases and 1 base, with 15 bases remaining between them. CDR1 LNHDA and CDR2 SQIVND come from the germline V gene (reference sequence). The CDR3 covers 15 residues. The chain's CDR3 is CASSPTGRANTEAFF. Here the CDR3 DNA reads TGTGCCAGTAGCCCCACTGGGAGGGCGAACACTGAAGCTTTCTTT.

This clone was detected once. The CDR3: CASSFHLTSGGEETQYF. The CDR3 coding sequence is TGCGCCAGCAGCTTCCACTTGACTAGCGGGGGGGAAGAGACCCAGTACTTC. This chain links TRBV5-1 with TRBJ2-5; 14 bases are shared with TRBD2. CDR3 length: 17 amino acids. V trimming: 2 bases; J trimming: 3 bases; junction bases outside the gene matches: 6. CDR1 is SGHRS and CDR2 is YFSETQ in the germline V gene.

The chain links TRBV6-4 to TRBJ1-5; D gene uncertain. The CDR3 consists of 12 residues. Trimming took 6 bases from V and 4 from J, leaving 7 bases between them. CDR1 MRHNA and CDR2 SNTAGT come from the germline V gene. CDR3 DNA: TGTGCCAGCAGAGCCAAAAATCAGCCCCAGCATTTT. It specifies CASRAKNQPQHF.

The V call is TRBV28, the J call TRBJ2-7, with TRBD2 identical over 8 bases. The CDR3 sequence is 16 residues long. Germline values: CDR1 MDHEN, CDR2 SYDVKM. V trimming: 5 bases; J trimming: 1 base; junction bases outside the gene matches: 10. DNA of the CDR3: TGTGCCAGCAGTACTCCGGGGGCGGGAGGTTCCTACGAGCAGTACTTC. Amino acid sequence: CASSTPGAGGSYEQYF.

On this clone itself: Distinct nucleotide sequences in the sample also encode this CDR3. The chain uses TRBV19 and TRBJ2-7; TRBD2 is a possible D gene (5 bases). The CDR3 length is 11 residues. V was shortened by 5 bases and J by 7 bases, with 9 bases between the two germline ends. The germline V gene encodes CDR1 LNHDA and CDR2 SQIVND (reference sequence). The CDR3 sequence: CASSLGDEQYF. The CDR3 DNA is TGTGCCAGTAGTCTCGGGGATGAGCAGTACTTC.

The chain recombines TRBV6-5 with TRBJ2-2; no reliable D call. The ends were cut back, 8 bases at V and 0 bases at J, with 13 bases in the middle. The CDR3 has 15 amino acids. Germline CDR1 MNHEY, CDR2 SVGAGI. In DNA form, the CDR3 reads TGTGCCAGCTTGCAGTACCAAGCGAACACCGGGGAGCTGTTTTTT. Protein product: CASLQYQANTGELFF.

The chain combines TRBV5-1 with TRBJ2-7; D not certain. V was pared by 0 bases and J by 4 bases, with 8 bases between. Germline V gene data show CDR1 as SGHRS and CDR2 as YFSETQ. The CDR3 totals 13 residues. CDR3 residues: CASSLGPEYEQYF. CDR3 DNA: TGCGCCAGCAGCTTGGGTCCAGAATACGAGCAGTACTTC.

The chain recombines TRBV11-1 with TRBJ2-5; unclear D gene. The CDR3 contains 13 residues. V was shortened by 2 bases and J by 2 bases, with 6 bases between the two germline ends. Germline lookup yields CDR1 SGHAT and CDR2 FQDESV (reference sequence). Written as DNA, the CDR3 is TGTGCCAGCAGCTTACAACAGCAAGAGACCCAGTACTTC. Encoded protein: CASSLQQQETQYF.